Listed here is a single T cell receptor beta chain. The antigen remains unidentified. Repertoires were generated with immunoSEQ multiplex PCR, while TCRdb's copy carries only in-frame clones and drops some. The sample consists of about 150,000 clones, roughly 92% of them appearing once. Per the germline V gene, CDR1 is SGHKS and CDR2 is YYEKEE (reference sequence). With 3 bases clipped from V and 2 bases from J, the junction kept 8 bases outside the gene matches. The CDR3 runs to 15 residues. This specimen belongs to a study of OX40 agonist ivuxolimab in advanced cancers. Study-level findings and limits: The study observed clonal expansion of CD4+ and CD8+ blood T cells by week 6 at 0.1 to 3.0 mg/kg.

This rearrangement joins TRBV5-5 to TRBJ2-7, with 7 bases aligning to TRBD1. The specimen was CD4+ or CD8+ T cells sorted from blood, collected in a trial of the OX40 agonist ivuxolimab. The clonotype originates from an adult with an advanced solid tumor such as melanoma, head and neck, liver or kidney cancer. CDR3 loop: CASSSLPGQTYEQYF. CDR3 coding DNA: TGTGCCAGCAGCTCCTTACCGGGACAGACCTACGAGCAGTACTTC.